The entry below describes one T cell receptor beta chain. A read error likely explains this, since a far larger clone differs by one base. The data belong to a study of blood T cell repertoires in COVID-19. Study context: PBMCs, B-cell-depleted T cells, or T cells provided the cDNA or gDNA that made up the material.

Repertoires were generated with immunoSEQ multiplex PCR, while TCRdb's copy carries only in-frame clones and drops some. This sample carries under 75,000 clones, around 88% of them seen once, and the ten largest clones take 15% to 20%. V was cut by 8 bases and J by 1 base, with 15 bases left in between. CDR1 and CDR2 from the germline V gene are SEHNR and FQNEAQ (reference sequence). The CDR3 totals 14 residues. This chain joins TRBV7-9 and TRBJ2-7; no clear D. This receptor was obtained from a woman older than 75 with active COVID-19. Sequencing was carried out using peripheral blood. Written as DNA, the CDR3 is TGTGCCAGCTGCCCGCCGACTGGATCCTACGAGCAGTACTTC. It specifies CASCPPTGSYEQYF.